These 9 T cell receptor beta chains were sequenced from one sample in a study of post-analysis software for immune sequencing data. Study-level points and caveats: In patients, 4 to 6 TRBV segments were more frequent than in controls, with TRBV5-6, TRBV5-1 and TRBV20-1 among them.

Their antigens remain unidentified. TCR beta cDNA libraries had unique molecular identifiers. TCRdb fed the PCR reads into MiXCR, producing one record per CDR3 protein. Among roughly 540,000 distinct CDR3 sequences, around a third were seen once, and the ten largest hold about 6%. Sequenced input: blood. These receptors originate from a girl between 2 and 17 years old with multiple sclerosis.

This clonotype was seen more than once but under ten times. The chain is built from TRBV7-3 and TRBJ2-5; tentatively, D is TRBD2 (6 bases). Germline CDR1 SGHTA, CDR2 FQGTGA. Deletions cut 0 bases from V and 1 base from J, with 15 bases between. This CDR3 is 17 amino acids long. The CDR3 sequence: CASSLTTEAGIQETQYF. The DNA of the CDR3 is TGTGCCAGCAGCTTAACGACAGAGGCGGGGATCCAAGAGACCCAGTACTTC.

This clonotype appeared a few times. The CDR3 loop reads CASSRQRAVAGLYNEQFF. For the CDR3, the DNA is TGTGCCAGCAGCCGCCAAAGGGCGGTAGCGGGACTCTACAATGAGCAGTTCTTC. V is TRBV4-2 and J is TRBJ2-1; 8 bases map to TRBD2. The CDR3 has 18 residues. With V trimmed by 4 bases and J by 3 bases, 14 bases remained unmatched. Germline V gene data show CDR1 as LGHNA and CDR2 as YNFKEQ.

The chain employs TRBV11-2 and TRBJ1-2; the match to TRBD1 covers 8 bases. The germline V gene has CDR1 SGHAT and CDR2 FQNNGV. The CDR3 runs 13 residues. V dropped 4 bases and J dropped 6; count of bases not matched to a gene: 4. The CDR3 loop reads CASSSNRGNGYTF. For the CDR3, the DNA is TGTGCCAGCAGCTCCAACAGGGGGAATGGCTACACCTTC.

This clonotype was counted between two and nine times. V usage is TRBV28 and J usage is TRBJ2-1, with 9 bases aligning to TRBD2. V was pared by 5 bases and J by 3 bases, with 5 bases of the junction left unmatched. The length of the CDR3 is 15 residues. Germline V gene sequence: CDR1 MDHEN, CDR2 SYDVKM. The CDR3 nucleotides are TGTGCCAGCAGTCCTCCTAGCGGGGACTACAATGAGCAGTTCTTC. Residues: CASSPPSGDYNEQFF.

Comments on this clonotype: This may arise from a read error, as a much more abundant clone is one base away. The chain is built from TRBV12-3 or TRBV12-4 and TRBJ1-2; 9 positions match TRBD1. The CDR3 runs to 15 residues. This CDR3 reads CVSKPGTGLLYGYTF. CDR3 DNA: TGTGTCAGCAAGCCCGGGACAGGGCTGCTCTATGGCTACACCTTC.

J is TRBJ1-2 and V is TRBV20-1; 7 bases align to TRBD1. V shed 3 bases, J shed 8 bases, and the junction held 15 bases outside the gene matches. CDR1 is DFQATT and CDR2 is SNEGSKA in the germline V gene (reference sequence). The CDR3 is 15 residues long. CDR3: CSARGTALRSGGYTF. The DNA for the CDR3 is TGCAGTGCTAGGGGGACAGCGTTAAGATCCGGAGGCTACACCTTC.

This chain uses TRBV6-5 with TRBJ1-6; 7 bases are shared with TRBD1. Trimming took 6 bases from V and 2 from J; bases not matched to a gene: 7. The CDR3 extends over 16 amino acids. Germline V gene data show CDR1 as MNHEY and CDR2 as SVGAGI. This chain's CDR3 is CASSSARGTYNSPLHF. The CDR3 DNA sequence: TGTGCCAGCAGCTCAGCCAGGGGGACCTATAATTCACCCCTCCACTTT.

In its sample, this clonotype was seen a few times. V and J are TRBV5-5 and TRBJ2-1, with D uncertain. The germline V gene encodes CDR1 SGHKS and CDR2 YYEKEE (reference sequence). Trimming cost V 3 bases and J 1 base, with 11 bases left between them. This CDR3 comprises 15 residues. The CDR3 bases are TGTGCCAGCAGCTCCAGTAGGCTATCCTACAATGAGCAGTTCTTC. Its translation is CASSSSRLSYNEQFF.

This clonotype was observed a handful of times. The chain combines TRBV5-6 with TRBJ2-7, with 8 bases identical to TRBD2. V lost 5 bases and J lost 0; bases outside the gene matches: 4. Germline CDR1 and CDR2: SGHDT and YYEEEE. The CDR3 loop spans 14 amino acids. CDR3 nucleotides: TGTGCCAGCAGAGGCGGGGGGCCCTCCTACGAGCAGTACTTC. This sequence encodes CASRGGGPSYEQYF.